The 21 T cell receptor beta chains listed next were all sequenced from one sample in a study of CD8+ T cells in alopecia areata. It was cDNA, reverse transcribed from extracted RNA, that served as the sequencing template. Sequencing used immunoSEQ multiplex PCR; TCRdb keeps in-frame clones, though not all of them. The sample contains 200,000 to 250,000 clones, around 62% of which appear only once. The specimen comprised CD4+ T cells sorted from blood, sampled at week 0. The receptors derive from a human donor with alopecia areata.

This clone was detected only once. The chain is built from TRBV2 and TRBJ2-7; D is undetermined. The CDR3 consists of 10 residues. Trimming left V 6 bases short and J 3 bases short, with 3 bases between. CDR1 and CDR2 (germline): SNHLY, FYNNEI. This CDR3 is CASRIYEQYF. The CDR3 DNA follows: TGTGCCAGCAGGATCTACGAGCAGTACTTC. Combining the CDR3 with reference TRBV2 and TRBJ2-7 gives the whole variable domain EPEVTQTPSHQVTQMGQEVILRCVPISNHLYFYWYRQILGQKVEFLVSFYNNEISEKSEIFDDQFSVERPDGSNFTLKIRSTKLEDSAMYFCASRIYEQYFGPGTRLTVT.

V usage is TRBV29-1 and J usage is TRBJ2-1; 9 bases agree with TRBD2. The germline CDR1 and CDR2 sequences are SQVTM and ANQGSEA. V was clipped by 6 bases and J by 7 bases; unmatched bases: 13. There are 15 residues in the CDR3. CDR3 region: CSVGVLAGTPNEQFF. Here the CDR3 DNA reads TGCAGCGTCGGCGTGCTAGCGGGAACCCCTAATGAGCAGTTCTTC.

This chain links TRBV29-1 with TRBJ1-1, with D possibly being TRBD1 (6 bases). The CDR3 runs to 14 residues. Trimming cost V 4 bases and J 4 bases, with 16 bases left between them. Germline CDR1 and CDR2: SQVTM and ANQGSEA. CDR3 sequence: CSVVGQGMVTEAFF. DNA for the CDR3: TGCAGCGTTGTAGGCCAGGGGATGGTCACTGAAGCTTTCTTT.

This clone was picked up a small number of times. The chain couples TRBV6-1 to TRBJ2-1, with D possibly TRBD2 on 6 matching bases. V was cut by 6 bases and J by 12 bases, with 15 bases left in between. The CDR3 has 12 residues. Germline V gene lookup returns CDR1 MNHNS and CDR2 SASEGT. The CDR3 spells CASSIPGLGQFF. The CDR3 bases are TGTGCCAGCAGCATTCCGGGACTGGGGCAGTTCTTC.

The gene calls are TRBV9 and TRBJ1-5, with D unresolved. Looked up from germline, CDR1 is SGDLS and CDR2 is YYNGEE. Trimming took 0 bases from V and 3 from J, leaving 10 bases between them. This CDR3 comprises 15 residues. CDR3 nucleotide sequence: TGTGCCAGCAGCGTAGGTACCAGTATCAATCAGCCCCAGCATTTT. Translation gives CASSVGTSINQPQHF.

The chain carries TRBV27 and TRBJ2-3, with 13 bases lining up with TRBD2. CDR1 is MNHEY and CDR2 is SMNVEV in the germline V gene (reference sequence). The CDR3 consists of 18 residues. The J segment lost 3 bases and the V segment lost 4 bases, leaving 10 bases of the junction unmatched. CDR3 DNA: TGTGCCAGCAGTTCACCGGGACTAGCGGGGCGGATAACAGATACGCAGTATTTT. It yields the protein CASSSPGLAGRITDTQYF.

This chain links TRBV6-5 with TRBJ1-2, with D perhaps TRBD1 (6 bases). This CDR3 has 14 amino acids. Looked up from germline, CDR1 is MNHEY and CDR2 is SVGAGI. Between the trimmed V and J ends, which lost 5 bases and 2 bases, there was a span of 12 bases. The CDR3 DNA is TGTGCCAGCAGTCCGACAGGCTCCAACTATGGCTACACCTTC. Amino acid sequence: CASSPTGSNYGYTF.

CDR3 nucleotides: TGCAGCGTTCTCGTAGGAAACACCATATATTTT. Translated: CSVLVGNTIYF. The chain carries TRBV29-1 and TRBJ1-3; D gene ambiguous. V lost 5 bases and J 4 bases, leaving 6 bases between the germline ends. The germline gives CDR1 SQVTM, CDR2 ANQGSEA. The CDR3 is 11 residues long.

The CDR3 protein is CASSDTQGKGTEAFF. In DNA, the CDR3 is TGTGCCAGCAGTGATACACAGGGGAAAGGCACTGAAGCTTTCTTT. The chain is built from TRBV25-1 and TRBJ1-1, with 7 bases lining up with TRBD1. The CDR3 is 15 amino acids. CDR1 is MGHDK and CDR2 is SYGVNS in the germline V gene. V lost 3 bases and J lost 4; bases outside the gene matches: 8.

This clone was counted only a few times. The chain joins TRBV2 to TRBJ2-7, with a weak D call TRBD2 (6 bases). Germline values: CDR1 SNHLY, CDR2 FYNNEI. This CDR3 region has 14 residues. Trimming stripped 6 bases from V and 0 bases from J, with 12 bases between. The CDR3, as DNA: TGTGCCAGCAGAAAGGGAGGAGGCTCCTACGAGCAGTACTTC. Its protein product is CASRKGGGSYEQYF.

The rearrangement joins TRBV29-1 to TRBJ1-5; 9 nucleotides match TRBD1. The CDR3 contains 14 residues. V trimming: 6 bases; J trimming: 0 bases; junction bases outside the gene matches: 3. Germline CDR1 reads SQVTM; CDR2 reads ANQGSEA. The CDR3 protein is CSVGTGFSNQPQHF. CDR3 DNA sequence: TGCAGCGTCGGGACAGGGTTTAGCAATCAGCCCCAGCATTTT.

This chain joins TRBV29-1 and TRBJ1-1, with a weak D call TRBD1 (5 bases). Germline loops: CDR1 SQVTM, CDR2 ANQGSEA. V shed 2 bases and J shed 1 base, with 23 bases lying between them. The CDR3 has 18 residues. The CDR3 DNA is TGCAGCGTTGAATGGTGGTCGGGGAACCAGGGCAGGAACACTGAAGCTTTCTTT. It encodes CSVEWWSGNQGRNTEAFF.

The table lists this clone with a count of one. The V call is TRBV18, the J call TRBJ2-1; 11 bases map to TRBD2. This CDR3 is 17 amino acids long. The germline V gene encodes CDR1 KGHSH and CDR2 LQKENI. With V trimmed by 6 bases and J by 5 bases, 12 bases remained unmatched. CDR3 amino acids: CASSSTTGTSGNNEQFF. As DNA, the CDR3 is TGTGCCAGCTCCTCGACGACAGGGACTAGCGGAAACAATGAGCAGTTCTTC. Full variable domain (remainder filled in from reference TRBV18 and TRBJ2-1): NAGVMQNPRHLVRRRGQEARLRCSPMKGHSHVYWYRQLPEEGLKFMVYLQKENIIDESGMPKERFSAEFPKEGPSILRIQQVVRGDSAAYFCASSSTTGTSGNNEQFFGPGTRLTVL.

The rearrangement joins TRBV7-3 to TRBJ2-1; D is perhaps TRBD2 (6 bases). The CDR3 loop spans 13 amino acids. The ends were cut back, 8 bases at V and 7 bases at J, with 15 bases in the middle. Germline assignment: CDR1 SGHTA and CDR2 FQGTGA. This chain's CDR3 is CASGITGGNEQFF. CDR3 DNA sequence: TGTGCCAGCGGCATCACCGGAGGGAATGAGCAGTTCTTC.

This clone was recorded once. The chain joins TRBV18 to TRBJ2-1; D gene uncertain. CDR1 is KGHSH and CDR2 is LQKENI in the germline V gene. V lost 3 bases and J 0 bases, leaving 9 bases between the germline ends. This CDR3 contains 15 residues. The CDR3 DNA reads as TGTGCCAGCTCACCTGGTCAAAGCTCCTACAATGAGCAGTTCTTC. It yields the protein CASSPGQSSYNEQFF.

Of note for this clone: Germline and junction disagree at one end, which may indicate a read error. The chain couples TRBV29-1 to TRBJ2-3, with TRBD2 identical over 8 bases. This CDR3 comprises 14 residues. The germline CDR1 and CDR2 sequences are SQVTM and ANQGSEA. For the CDR3, the DNA is TGCAGCGTCGAAGAGCGGGGGTACACAGATACGCAGTATTTT. Residues: CSVEERGYTDTQYF.

The chain joins TRBV18 to TRBJ2-7; TRBD1 aligns across 10 bases. V was pared by 0 bases and J by 3 bases, with 2 bases of the junction left unmatched. CDR1 is KGHSH, CDR2 LQKENI, per germline. The CDR3 extends over 15 amino acids. CDR3 region: CASSPPGTGVYEQYF. As DNA, the CDR3 is TGTGCCAGCTCACCACCCGGGACAGGGGTCTACGAGCAGTACTTC.

There are a few counts of this clone. The chain carries TRBV4-1 and TRBJ1-4; no clear D gene. This CDR3 has 13 residues. The germline V gene encodes CDR1 MGHRA and CDR2 YSYEKL. Trimming stripped 1 base from V and 3 bases from J, with 3 bases between. The CDR3 reads CASSQAPNEKLFF. The CDR3 region has the DNA TGCGCCAGCAGCCAAGCCCCTAATGAAAAACTGTTTTTT.

This chain joins TRBV6-5 and TRBJ1-5; D is perhaps TRBD1 (6 bases). CDR3 length: 12 residues. Germline assignment: CDR1 MNHEY and CDR2 SVGAGI. Between the trimmed V and J ends, which lost 10 bases and 9 bases, there was a span of 16 bases. The CDR3 loop reads CATGAARGPQHF. In DNA, the CDR3 is TGTGCCACCGGGGCGGCCAGGGGGCCCCAGCATTTT.

The chain employs TRBV30 and TRBJ1-2; 7 bases agree with TRBD1. Germline values: CDR1 GTSNPN, CDR2 SVGIG (reference sequence). J was trimmed by 0 bases and V by 1 base; bases with no gene match: 8. The CDR3 runs to 16 residues. The CDR3 bases are TGTGCCTGGAGTGCATCCCCGACAGGGACTAACTATGGCTACACCTTC. This gives the protein CAWSASPTGTNYGYTF.

CDR3 in DNA: TGCGCCAGCAGTGCTCAGCTTAATCAGCCCCAGCATTTT. Translated, it gives CASSAQLNQPQHF. V usage is TRBV10-1 and J usage is TRBJ1-5; no clear D. The germline V gene has CDR1 WNHNN and CDR2 SYGVQD (reference sequence). This CDR3 has 13 residues. V was pared by 4 bases and J by 4 bases, with 8 bases between.